Here is one T cell receptor beta chain with its context. Its target is unknown. CDR1 is MGHRA, CDR2 YSYEKL, per germline. Trimming cost V 0 bases and J 6 bases, with 11 bases left between them. This CDR3 comprises 14 residues. The data stem from a study of blood T cells in healthy people across ages. A second PCR, run for roughly 7 to 12 cycles, used a sample-barcoded 5' primer plus a J-beta primer mix. Each sample yielded at least 3 million CDR3-containing paired-end reads. TCRdb reanalysed the 5' RACE reads using MiXCR and keeps one entry per CDR3 protein. The data hold about 1.6 million distinct CDR3 sequences, with 30% to 40% observed a single time. Study conclusions and caveats: Samples with more naive T cells showed higher observed beta diversity. More naive CD4+ cells and higher diversity marked long-lived donors relative to aged donors.

The chain employs TRBV4-1 and TRBJ1-1; D remains ambiguous. Sequencing input: blood. The origin of this receptor is a woman in her twenties or thirties in good health. The CDR3 DNA reads TGCGCCAGCAGCCAAGATACGGGTTCCGCTGAAGCTTTCTTT. Translated: CASSQDTGSAEAFF.